The rows below give T cell receptor beta chains drawn from one sample of a study of T cell repertoires in cytomegalovirus infection. These receptors lack a known antigen. A single record per CDR3 protein comes from TCRdb applying MiXCR to the reads. The sample includes some 800,000 distinct CDR3 sequences, just under 30% of them seen just once. Sequencing used cultured CD8+ T cells from PBMCs, obtained from culture after CMV antigen stimulation. The receptors here all came from a human donor in good health (CMV status not recorded). Some clones in this sample may be carry-over from other donors' samples. CDR3s include the opening cysteine and the closing phenylalanine or tryptophan. A D gene is named only where the DNA matches it firmly. Size tells how often a clone was seen (once, few, many) or the class of an expanded clone, and some rows leave it out.

j_call clone_size v_call d_call cdr3_nt cdr3_aa
TRBJ1-4 few TRBV15 NA TGTGCCACCAGCAGATCGAGGGTCGCGAATGAAAAACTGTTTTTT CATSRSRVANEKLFF
TRBJ2-7 NA TRBV27 NA TGTGCCAGCAGTATATCTTCGACACTTCTCTCCTACGAGCAGTACTTC CASSISSTLLSYEQYF
TRBJ1-1 few TRBV28 NA TGTGCCAGCAGTTTCGGCATTAACACTGAAGCTTTCTTT CASSFGINTEAFF
TRBJ2-5 few TRBV27 TRBD1 TGTGCCAGCAGCTCCCTGGGACAGATCCAAGAGACCCAGTACTTC CASSSLGQIQETQYF
TRBJ2-1 few TRBV7-6 TRBD1 TGTGCCAGCAGCTTAGGAAGTTATTTGACAGGGTACTACAATGAGCAGTTCTTC CASSLGSYLTGYYNEQFF
TRBJ2-5 few TRBV14 TRBD1 TGTGCCAGCAGCCGCTCTCGAGGGGGCATCCAAGAGACCCAGTACTTC CASSRSRGGIQETQYF
TRBJ1-5 few TRBV28 NA TGTGCCAGCAGTTCATCGGGGGGTATTGGGGATCAGCCCCAGCATTTT CASSSSGGIGDQPQHF
TRBJ1-5 NA TRBV9 NA TGTGCCAGCAGCGTAGCCGGACAGCCGTATCAGCCCCAGCATTTT CASSVAGQPYQPQHF
TRBJ2-1 NA TRBV5-4 NA TGTGCCAGCTTCGATGGGAGCTCCTACAATGAGCAGTTCTTC CASFDGSSYNEQFF
TRBJ1-1 NA TRBV12-3/TRBV12-4 NA TGTGCCAGCAGTTTAGACACTGATGCTTTCTTT CASSLDTDAFF
TRBJ2-4 few TRBV7-6 TRBD1 TGTGCCAGCAGCCAAGGGACAGGAATAGCCAAAAACATTCAGTACTTC CASSQGTGIAKNIQYF
TRBJ2-2 NA TRBV7-8 NA TGTGCCAGCAGCTTAGGGTTCCGACCCTCGGGCACCGGGGAGCTGTTTTTT CASSLGFRPSGTGELFF
TRBJ2-5 few TRBV7-8 NA TGTGCCAGCAGCTCGCCGTGGGACGGAGAGACCCAGTACTTC CASSSPWDGETQYF
TRBJ1-2 NA TRBV20-1 NA TGCAGTGCTCGAAAGGAAGGCTACACCTTC CSARKEGYTF
TRBJ2-1 few TRBV19 NA TGTGCCAGTAGTATAGTCGCCAGGCCGTACAATGAGCAGTTCTTC CASSIVARPYNEQFF
TRBJ1-4 NA TRBV19 TRBD1 TGTGCCAGTAGCATGCCTTGGACAGGGCCGAATGAAAAACTGTTTTTT CASSMPWTGPNEKLFF
TRBJ2-1 few TRBV7-6 TRBD2 TGTGCCAGCAGCTTAGAGCTAGCGGGGGTTGGTGAGCAGTTCTTC CASSLELAGVGEQFF